A selection of T cell receptor beta chains follows, all from one sample in a study of graft-versus-host responses after intestinal transplantation. Antigens for these TCRs are unknown. Sequenced by immunoSEQ multiplex PCR; TCRdb stores in-frame clones only, minus some. Of some 120,000 clones in the sample, around 94% were seen once. This material consisted of unstimulated CD8+ T cells sorted from spleen or lymph node cells, taken before transplant. The receptors were sampled from a human donor who was the organ donor for an intestinal transplant. Each CDR3 is given with its conserved first and last residue. A D gene is named only where the DNA matches it firmly. Only part of the rows carry a size: once, few, many, or a class if the clone is expanded.

v_call	clone_size	d_call	j_call	cdr3_aa	cdr3_nt
TRBV4-1	NA	NA	TRBJ2-3	CASSLQLDSSTDTQYF	TGCGCCAGCAGCCTTCAACTGGACTCGAGCACAGATACGCAGTATTTT
TRBV29-1	NA	NA	TRBJ1-1	CSADNGGKNTEAFF	TGCAGCGCCGATAACGGGGGGAAGAACACTGAAGCTTTCTTT
TRBV29-1	NA	TRBD1	TRBJ1-1	CSVGRRGYEAFF	TGCAGCGTTGGTCGCAGGGGGTATGAAGCTTTCTTT
TRBV10-3	NA	TRBD1	TRBJ1-1	CAISEKSPGQANTEAFF	TGTGCCATCAGTGAGAAGTCCCCCGGACAGGCGAACACTGAAGCTTTCTTT
TRBV7-9	NA	NA	TRBJ1-1	CASSLVVQQGAFF	TGTGCCAGCAGCTTAGTGGTCCAGCAGGGAGCTTTCTTT
TRBV5-6	NA	NA	TRBJ1-2	CASSFSWRGIYGYTF	TGTGCCAGCAGCTTTAGTTGGAGGGGTATATATGGCTACACCTTC
TRBV6-1	NA	NA	TRBJ1-4	CASRDYEKLFF	TGTGCCAGCAGGGATTATGAAAAACTGTTTTTT
TRBV12-5	NA	NA	TRBJ2-3	CASGLAADTQYF	TGTGCTAGTGGCTTAGCCGCAGATACGCAGTATTTT
TRBV11-2	once	NA	TRBJ2-4	CASSLGEWGLAKNIQYF	TGTGCCAGCAGCTTAGGCGAGTGGGGACTAGCCAAAAACATTCAGTACTTC
TRBV27	NA	TRBD1	TRBJ2-1	CASSVGTGGDNEQFF	TGTGCCAGCAGTGTCGGGACAGGGGGTGACAATGAGCAGTTCTTC
TRBV7-9	NA	TRBD1	TRBJ2-1	CAGDNGEGTVFYNEQFF	TGTGCCGGGGATAATGGGGAAGGGACAGTCTTCTACAATGAGCAGTTCTTC
TRBV5-1	NA	NA	TRBJ1-2	CASSPTVLDYGYTF	TGCGCCAGCAGCCCGACAGTATTGGACTATGGCTACACCTTC
TRBV5-6	NA	NA	TRBJ2-7	CASSLEGPGYEQYF	TGTGCCAGCAGCTTAGAGGGTCCTGGTTACGAGCAGTACTTC
TRBV5-6	NA	NA	TRBJ1-1	CASSLDQGGLYTEAFF	TGTGCCAGCAGCTTGGATCAGGGAGGTTTGTACACTGAAGCTTTCTTT
TRBV27	NA	NA	TRBJ1-1	CASSLSGVRTEAFF	TGTGCCAGCAGTTTATCGGGAGTGAGAACTGAAGCTTTCTTT
TRBV6-5	NA	NA	TRBJ1-4	CASRDGLNEKLFF	TGTGCCAGCAGGGACGGACTTAATGAAAAACTGTTTTTT
TRBV11-2	NA	NA	TRBJ1-5	CASSLPSEGGPRSNQPQHF	TGTGCCAGCAGCTTACCCTCTGAGGGGGGGCCTAGGAGCAATCAGCCCCAGCATTTT
TRBV19	NA	NA	TRBJ1-1	CASSNPLSGGVTSEAFF	TGTGCCAGTAGTAACCCCTTAAGCGGAGGGGTAACGTCTGAAGCTTTCTTT
TRBV4-1	NA	NA	TRBJ1-3	CASSQEAVSGNTIYF	TGCGCCAGCAGCCAAGAAGCGGTATCTGGAAACACCATATATTTT
TRBV19	NA	NA	TRBJ1-2	CASSQSEYYGYTF	TGTGCCAGTAGTCAATCAGAGTACTATGGCTACACCTTC
TRBV13	NA	NA	TRBJ1-5	CASSLGGGNQPQHF	TGTGCCAGCAGCTTAGGGGGGGGGAATCAGCCCCAGCATTTT
TRBV4-2	NA	TRBD2	TRBJ2-3	CASSQEGLAGDTQYF	TGTGCCAGCAGCCAAGAGGGACTAGCGGGAGATACGCAGTATTTT
TRBV18	NA	NA	TRBJ2-3	CASSPPESRADTQYF	TGTGCCAGCTCCCCCCCGGAGAGTAGGGCAGATACGCAGTATTTT
TRBV7-4	NA	NA	TRBJ2-3	CASSLVNTDTQYF	TGTGCCAGCAGCTTAGTGAATACAGATACGCAGTATTTT
TRBV7-9	NA	NA	TRBJ1-4	CASSLEGYNEKLFF	TGTGCCAGCAGCTTGGAGGGGTATAATGAAAAACTGTTTTTT
TRBV6-5	NA	TRBD1	TRBJ2-7	CASSPGRTGTYEQYF	TGTGCCAGCAGTCCCGGCAGGACAGGGACCTACGAGCAGTACTTC
TRBV6-1	few	NA	TRBJ2-7	CASSESYEQYF	TGTGCCAGCAGTGAGAGCTACGAGCAGTACTTC
TRBV29-1	NA	NA	TRBJ1-4	CSVVTGMGEKLFF	TGCAGCGTTGTCACAGGGATGGGAGAAAAACTGTTTTTT
TRBV2	few	NA	TRBJ1-1	CASRGQSSYTEAFF	TGTGCCAGCAGAGGACAGTCCTCCTACACTGAAGCTTTCTTT
TRBV2	NA	TRBD1	TRBJ2-7	CASREAGQVAYEQYF	TGTGCCAGCAGAGAGGCAGGACAGGTAGCCTACGAGCAGTACTTC
TRBV6-1	once	NA	TRBJ2-7	CASSQALYEQYF	TGTGCCAGCAGCCAAGCCCTCTACGAGCAGTACTTC
TRBV28	NA	NA	TRBJ2-7	CASSLSDGETISSYEQYF	TGTGCCAGCAGTTTATCGGATGGGGAAACCATTAGCTCCTACGAGCAGTACTTC
TRBV6-4	NA	TRBD2	TRBJ2-2	CASRPPGLAGVVNTGELFF	TGTGCCAGCAGACCGCCGGGACTAGCGGGAGTGGTGAACACCGGGGAGCTGTTTTTT
TRBV9	NA	TRBD2	TRBJ2-1	CASSVGGTSVSNEQFF	TGTGCCAGCAGCGTAGGAGGGACTAGCGTATCCAATGAGCAGTTCTTC
TRBV27	NA	TRBD1	TRBJ1-3	CASSLYPRQGSGNTIYF	TGTGCCAGCAGTTTATACCCCCGACAGGGTTCGGGAAACACCATATATTTT
TRBV27	NA	NA	TRBJ2-7	CAIRDSSSYEQYF	TGTGCCATCCGCGACTCTAGCTCCTACGAGCAGTACTTC
TRBV27	once	TRBD2	TRBJ2-1	CASSLTRLAGDNEQFF	TGTGCCAGCAGTTTAACGCGACTAGCGGGAGACAATGAGCAGTTCTTC
TRBV7-6	NA	NA	TRBJ2-1	CASSLVGGREQFF	TGTGCCAGCAGCTTAGTGGGGGGTCGAGAGCAGTTCTTC
TRBV9	NA	TRBD2	TRBJ2-2	CASSAGLPRELFF	TGTGCCAGCAGCGCGGGACTACCGCGGGAGCTGTTTTTT
TRBV7-6	NA	TRBD2	TRBJ2-1	CASTNGLAGPRYNEQFF	TGTGCCAGCACCAATGGACTAGCGGGGCCACGCTACAATGAGCAGTTCTTC
TRBV19	NA	NA	TRBJ1-2	CASSINSHYGYTF	TGTGCCAGTAGTATAAACAGCCACTATGGCTACACCTTC
TRBV6-1	once	TRBD1	TRBJ2-7	CASDPGQGAYEQYF	TGTGCCAGCGACCCGGGGCAGGGGGCCTACGAGCAGTACTTC
TRBV9	once	NA	TRBJ1-5	CASSPWMGNQPQHF	TGTGCCAGCAGCCCCTGGATGGGCAATCAGCCCCAGCATTTT
TRBV10-3	once	TRBD2	TRBJ2-3	CATVPAGVADTQYF	TGTGCCACTGTCCCAGCGGGAGTAGCAGATACGCAGTATTTT
TRBV5-1	NA	NA	TRBJ1-1	CASSGSTPNTEAFF	TGCGCCAGCAGCGGGTCGACACCAAACACTGAAGCTTTCTTT
TRBV12-5	once	NA	TRBJ2-7	CASGLGHEQYF	TGTGCTAGTGGGCTTGGGCACGAGCAGTACTTC
TRBV10-3	NA	NA	TRBJ2-7	CAVKYSGAEQYF	TGTGCCGTCAAATATAGCGGAGCCGAGCAGTACTTC
TRBV12-5	NA	NA	TRBJ2-7	CASGLSRVRDEQYF	TGTGCTAGTGGTTTGTCACGGGTCAGAGACGAGCAGTACTTC
TRBV29-1	NA	NA	TRBJ2-2	CSARGNTGELFF	TGCAGCGCCCGAGGGAACACCGGGGAGCTGTTTTTT
TRBV28	NA	NA	TRBJ1-6	CASSLSMSSYNSPLHF	TGTGCCAGCAGTTTATCCATGAGCTCCTATAATTCACCCCTCCACTTT
TRBV4-2	once	NA	TRBJ2-1	CASSQDVEAPYNEQFF	TGTGCCAGCAGCCAAGATGTGGAAGCGCCCTACAATGAGCAGTTCTTC
TRBV7-9	NA	NA	TRBJ1-5	CASSPPGSNQPQHF	TGTGCCAGCAGCCCCCCGGGCAGCAATCAGCCCCAGCATTTT
TRBV5-1	NA	NA	TRBJ2-7	CASSQGYEQYF	TGCGCCAGCAGCCAGGGTTACGAGCAGTACTTC
TRBV28	NA	NA	TRBJ1-3	CASSPGLSGNTIYF	TGTGCCAGCAGCCCAGGGCTCTCTGGAAACACCATATATTTT
TRBV29-1	NA	TRBD2	TRBJ2-7	CSVTSGYHDEQYF	TGCAGCGTCACTAGCGGGTATCATGACGAGCAGTACTTC
TRBV5-1	NA	TRBD2	TRBJ2-5	CASSSREWRETQYF	TGCGCCAGCAGTTCGCGGGAGTGGAGAGAGACCCAGTACTTC
TRBV2	NA	TRBD2	TRBJ2-3	CASRTGTSGPRITDTQYF	TGTGCCAGCAGAACCGGGACTAGCGGGCCCCGGATTACAGATACGCAGTATTTT
TRBV11-2	NA	TRBD2	TRBJ2-7	CASSLWGGSYEQYF	TGTGCCAGCAGCTTATGGGGGGGCTCCTACGAGCAGTACTTC
TRBV11-2	NA	TRBD1	TRBJ2-7	CASSPRPGTGHDEQYF	TGTGCCAGCAGCCCGAGGCCCGGGACAGGGCACGACGAGCAGTACTTC
TRBV4-2	NA	NA	TRBJ1-3	CASSQAWTALSGNTIYF	TGTGCCAGCAGCCAAGCCTGGACTGCCCTCTCTGGAAACACCATATATTTT